This entry concerns a single TCR beta chain. The source of the sample is a study of blood T cell repertoires in COVID-19. Study in general: Sites in the United States, Italy and Spain provided acute and convalescent COVID-19 samples. Sources were T cells, B-cell-depleted T cells, or PBMCs; the material itself was cDNA or gDNA.

Seattle patients were enrolled during active infection and followed longitudinally. Authors' methods: Estimation of nucleated cell counts relied on the amplification of reference gene primers. Generated by immunoSEQ multiplex PCR, the TCRdb table keeps only in-frame clones and is missing some. The DNA gave D and trimming, while V, J and clone size come from that table. The data hold about 200,000 clones, with 86% observed a single time. The V gene end was trimmed by 3 bases and the J gene end by 0 bases; junction bases not matched to a gene: 8. Germline loops: CDR1 SGHRS, CDR2 YFSETQ. This CDR3 is 18 amino acids long.

This chain connects TRBV5-1 to TRBJ2-3; 12 positions match TRBD2. The source material was peripheral blood. The clonotype was recovered from a woman aged 50 to 60 with COVID-19, enrolled during active disease. CDR3 nucleotide sequence: TGCGCCAGCAGCTCCAGACTAGCGGGGGTTACTAGCACAGATACGCAGTATTTT. Its protein is CASSSRLAGVTSTDTQYF. The full variable domain, rest sourced from reference TRBV5-1 and TRBJ2-3, is KAGVTQTPRYLIKTRGQQVTLSCSPISGHRSVSWYQQTPGQGLQFLFEYFSETQRNKGNFPGRFSGRQFSNSRSEMNVSTLELGDSALYLCASSSRLAGVTSTDTQYFGPGTRLTVL.